This entry lists 28 T cell receptor beta chains sequenced from one sample in a study of technical replicates of blood from several donors. Profiling relied on immunoSEQ multiplex PCR, and the TCRdb table lists in-frame clones only, not all of them. The sample has tens of thousands of clones; around 94% are singletons. The sequenced material came from T cells isolated from PBMCs. All receptors derive from a human donor in good health.

Of note for this clone: The same CDR3 can be traced to other DNA sequences in this sample. The chain joins TRBV6-5 to TRBJ1-2; weak D call: TRBD1 (5 bases). V gave up 5 bases and J gave up 1 base, with 8 bases separating them. The CDR3 is 13 residues long. Germline V gene sequence: CDR1 MNHEY, CDR2 SVGAGI. This CDR3 is CASSPGHNYGYTF. CDR3 DNA: TGTGCCAGCAGTCCCGGACATAACTATGGCTACACCTTC.

The chain carries TRBV5-4 and TRBJ1-4, with TRBD1 as a possible D gene (5 bases). The CDR3 consists of 12 residues. Trimming cost V 2 bases and J 9 bases, with 8 bases left between them. CDR1 is SGHNT and CDR2 is YYREEE in the germline V gene (reference sequence). The CDR3 region is CASSFGGKKLFF. For the CDR3, the DNA is TGTGCCAGCAGCTTCGGGGGTAAAAAACTGTTTTTT.

The J gene is TRBJ1-1, the V gene TRBV6-5; D ambiguous. Trimming removed 1 base at V and 1 base at J, with 13 bases between. Germline CDR1 and CDR2: MNHEY and SVGAGI. The CDR3 consists of 16 residues. For the CDR3, the DNA is TGTGCCAGCAGTTACTTCGGACTGCAGTCGAACACTGAAGCTTTCTTT. It yields the protein CASSYFGLQSNTEAFF.

V gene TRBV2 combines with J gene TRBJ1-1, with 8 bases matching TRBD1. The ends lost 4 bases at V and 6 bases at J; junction bases unmatched: 4. Germline loops: CDR1 SNHLY, CDR2 FYNNEI. The CDR3 totals 13 residues. CDR3 DNA sequence: TGTGCCAGCAGTGGAGACAGGGGCGCTGAAGCTTTCTTT. Protein: CASSGDRGAEAFF.

The chain couples TRBV2 to TRBJ2-7, with D possibly matching TRBD1 (5 bases). With 4 bases removed from V and 2 bases from J, the gap between germline ends came to 9 bases. Germline V gene data show CDR1 as SNHLY and CDR2 as FYNNEI. The CDR3 spans 13 residues. CDR3 nucleotides: TGTGCCAGCAGTGTCCAGGGCCCCTACGAGCAGTACTTC. It specifies CASSVQGPYEQYF.

The chain uses TRBV27 and TRBJ2-5, with a weak D call TRBD2 (6 bases). The V gene's germline CDR1 is MNHEY and CDR2 SMNVEV (reference sequence). The CDR3 sequence is 15 residues long. V lost 5 bases, J lost 1 base, and 14 bases lay in between. The DNA for the CDR3 is TGTGCCAGCAGTCCCCACCTAGCGAGCCAAGAGACCCAGTACTTC. Translating gives CASSPHLASQETQYF.

This sequence joins TRBV2 and TRBJ2-5, with 8 bases lining up with TRBD1. J gave up 5 bases and V 6 bases, and 8 bases lay outside the gene matches. Germline V lookup: CDR1 SNHLY, CDR2 FYNNEI. This CDR3 spans 14 amino acids. The CDR3 here is CASSVDRVEETQYF. The CDR3 DNA sequence: TGTGCCAGCAGCGTGGACAGGGTAGAGGAGACCCAGTACTTC.

V and J are TRBV2 and TRBJ2-3, with 11 bases that match TRBD2. The ends lost 6 bases at V and 0 bases at J; junction bases unmatched: 8. This CDR3 region has 17 residues. The germline V gene encodes CDR1 SNHLY and CDR2 FYNNEI. CDR3 residues: CASSQLRLAGSTDTQYF. The CDR3 nucleotides read TGTGCCAGCAGCCAACTCCGACTAGCGGGGAGCACAGATACGCAGTATTTT.

Comment on this clone: One end of the junction does not line up with germline, which may come from a read error. The rearrangement links TRBV5-1 to TRBJ1-1; D unclear. Germline V CDR1 and CDR2: SGHRS, YFSETQ. The CDR3 runs to 12 residues. The CDR3 DNA is TGCGCCAGTAGCTTACCGGACACTGAAGCTTTCTTT. Its translation: CASSLPDTEAFF.

The chain links TRBV5-1 to TRBJ2-7; D might be TRBD2 (6 bases). Trimming stripped 3 bases from V and 5 bases from J, with 12 bases between. Germline loops: CDR1 SGHRS, CDR2 YFSETQ. The CDR3 covers 13 residues. CDR3 in amino acids: CASSWVGGNEQYF. DNA for the CDR3: TGCGCCAGCAGCTGGGTGGGGGGAAACGAGCAGTACTTC.

This rearrangement joins TRBV28 to TRBJ2-5, with D hard to call. Trimming pared 8 bases from V and 4 bases from J, leaving 11 bases between. This CDR3 has 12 residues. Germline-derived CDR1 and CDR2 are MDHEN and SYDVKM. Here the CDR3 DNA reads TGTGCCAGCCAAGCTGGTCGAGAGACCCAGTACTTC. Its translation is CASQAGRETQYF.

The chain employs TRBV9 and TRBJ1-2; possible D gene TRBD1, 5 bases. Looked up from germline, CDR1 is SGDLS and CDR2 is YYNGEE. V gave up 3 bases and J gave up 5 bases, with 8 bases separating them. The CDR3 contains 12 residues. CDR3 bases: TGTGCCAGCAGCGCCTCAGGGTATGGCTACACCTTC. It specifies CASSASGYGYTF.

V gene TRBV9 combines with J gene TRBJ1-2; 8 bases line up with TRBD1. Trimming removed 0 bases from V and 6 bases from J; junction bases left unmatched: 10. The CDR3 has 16 residues. Germline V lookup: CDR1 SGDLS, CDR2 YYNGEE. CDR3 nucleotides: TGTGCCAGCAGCGTAGGATATCAGGGGGCGAGCCATGGCTACACCTTC. It translates to CASSVGYQGASHGYTF. The full variable domain, completed using reference TRBV9 and TRBJ1-2, is DSGVTQTPKHLITATGQRVTLRCSPRSGDLSVYWYQQSLDQGLQFLIQYYNGEERAKGNILERFSAQQFPDLHSELNLSSLELGDSALYFCASSVGYQGASHGYTFGSGTRLTVV.

The chain couples TRBV28 to TRBJ2-1, with a weak D call TRBD2 (5 bases). Germline CDR1 is MDHEN and CDR2 is SYDVKM. Trimming took off 3 bases at V and 0 bases at J, with 15 bases between the two ends. CDR3 length: 17 residues. The CDR3 sequence is CASSFHWRQSSYNEQFF. DNA of the CDR3: TGTGCCAGCAGTTTCCACTGGAGGCAGAGCTCCTACAATGAGCAGTTCTTC.

The sample holds one count of this clone. The chain joins TRBV28 to TRBJ1-2, with a tentative D call TRBD1 (5 bases). V dropped 6 bases and J dropped 8 bases, with 22 bases sitting between them. The germline gives CDR1 MDHEN, CDR2 SYDVKM. The CDR3 is made up of 15 amino acids. DNA for the CDR3: TGTGCCAGCAGCGCTCCGGGACTCCTATACCCAGGCTACACCTTC. This codes for CASSAPGLLYPGYTF.

The chain combines TRBV4-2 with TRBJ2-7; no reliable D call. CDR1 and CDR2 from the germline V gene are LGHNA and YNFKEQ. The CDR3 is 17 residues long. Trimming removed 2 bases at V and 0 bases at J, with 17 bases between. The CDR3 region has the DNA TGTGCCAGCAGCCAACCAGCGCTCACAACCACCTCCTACGAGCAGTACTTC. This translates into CASSQPALTTTSYEQYF.

The chain combines TRBV5-1 with TRBJ2-7, with 13 bases fitting TRBD2. The CDR3 runs 17 residues. The trim removed 6 bases at V and 2 bases at J, leaving 11 bases unmatched. Per germline, CDR1 SGHRS and CDR2 YFSETQ. The CDR3 DNA reads TGCGCCAGCAAGATACTAGCGGGAGGGCCGTTCCCCTACGAGCAGTACTTC. Residues: CASKILAGGPFPYEQYF.

Comments on this clone: Other DNA sequences in the sample encode the same CDR3. This chain joins TRBV30 and TRBJ2-2, with D possibly matching TRBD2 (6 bases). Trimming stripped 0 bases from V and 6 bases from J, with 11 bases between. The CDR3 extends over 14 amino acids. Germline V CDR1 and CDR2: GTSNPN, SVGIG (reference sequence). DNA for the CDR3: TGTGCCTGGAGTGTACCGTGGGGGGCCGGGGAGCTGTTTTTT. This codes for CAWSVPWGAGELFF.

The rearrangement uses TRBV19 and TRBJ2-7; 11 bases match TRBD1. V shed 5 bases and J 3 bases; nucleotides not matched to a gene: 3. Looked up from germline, CDR1 is LNHDA and CDR2 is SQIVND (reference sequence). The CDR3 sequence is 14 residues long. The DNA of the CDR3 is TGTGCCAGTAGTTACGGGACAGGGGGCTACGAGCAGTACTTC. As protein: CASSYGTGGYEQYF.

The CDR3: CASGEQGNTEAFF. Here the CDR3 DNA reads TGCGCCAGCGGGGAACAGGGGAACACTGAAGCTTTCTTT. The chain is built from TRBV5-1 and TRBJ1-1, with a weak D call TRBD1 (6 bases). CDR3 length equals 13 residues. Deletions cut 7 bases from V and 1 base from J, with 11 bases between. Germline CDR1 and CDR2: SGHRS and YFSETQ.

The chain combines TRBV5-1 with TRBJ2-7; TRBD1 matches at 8 bases. Germline CDR1 is SGHRS and CDR2 is YFSETQ. The CDR3 is made up of 14 amino acids. J gave up 5 bases and V 5 bases, and 9 bases lay outside the gene matches. CDR3 DNA sequence: TGCGCCAGCAGGCTTCAGCAGGGGGCGGACGAGCAGTACTTC. This translates into CASRLQQGADEQYF. Drawing the rest from reference TRBV5-1 and TRBJ2-7, the complete variable domain is KAGVTQTPRYLIKTRGQQVTLSCSPISGHRSVSWYQQTPGQGLQFLFEYFSETQRNKGNFPGRFSGRQFSNSRSEMNVSTLELGDSALYLCASRLQQGADEQYFGPGTRLTVT.

This clone was counted a single time. V usage is TRBV5-4 and J usage is TRBJ2-1; no clear D. Germline values: CDR1 SGHNT, CDR2 YYREEE (reference sequence). The CDR3 contains 15 residues. The V gene lost 1 base and the J gene lost 0 bases, with 8 bases spanning the gap. The CDR3, as DNA: TGTGCCAGCAGCTTGTGGCTTAACTCCTACAATGAGCAGTTCTTC. This codes for CASSLWLNSYNEQFF.

This chain joins TRBV6-1 and TRBJ1-2; TRBD1 matches 9 bases. V shed 4 bases, J shed 4 bases, and the junction held 7 bases outside the gene matches. The CDR3 covers 15 residues. CDR1 and CDR2 (germline): MNHNS, SASEGT. In nucleotides, the CDR3 is TGTGCCAGCAGTGTCGAACAGGGGGCGGTCTATGGCTACACCTTC. Translated: CASSVEQGAVYGYTF.

The rearrangement joins TRBV7-9 to TRBJ2-1, with D possibly matching TRBD2 (6 bases). This CDR3 has 17 residues. Germline V gives CDR1 SEHNR, CDR2 FQNEAQ (reference sequence). Trimming left V 1 base short and J 4 bases short, with 17 bases between. CDR3 region: CASSLVDFADYYNEQFF. The CDR3 DNA reads as TGTGCCAGCAGCTTAGTAGATTTCGCGGACTATTACAATGAGCAGTTCTTC.

The chain joins TRBV13 to TRBJ2-7; 10 bases fit TRBD2. This CDR3 has 15 residues. J gave up 7 bases and V 6 bases, and 12 bases lay outside the gene matches. Germline values: CDR1 PRHDT, CDR2 FYEKMQ (reference sequence). The CDR3 DNA reads TGTGCCAGCAGTCATCTAGCGGGAGACTTGAGGGAGCAGTACTTC. It yields the protein CASSHLAGDLREQYF.

This rearrangement joins TRBV7-9 to TRBJ1-3; D possibly corresponds to TRBD1 (6 bases). Trimming took 4 bases from V and 0 from J, leaving 16 bases between them. Germline CDR1 and CDR2: SEHNR and FQNEAQ (reference sequence). This CDR3 region has 17 residues. CDR3 bases: TGTGCCAGCAGCTCGCGAACAGGGATTCTCTCTGGAAACACCATATATTTT. This gives the protein CASSSRTGILSGNTIYF.

On this clone itself: This CDR3 is also generated by other DNA sequences in the sample. The gene calls are TRBV6-5 and TRBJ2-7, with 8 nucleotides matching TRBD1. This CDR3 spans 15 amino acids. Germline V gene data show CDR1 as MNHEY and CDR2 as SVGAGI. With V trimmed by 4 bases and J by 5 bases, 10 bases remained unmatched. DNA for the CDR3: TGTGCCAGCAGTTTATTCGGGACAGGTGGTCACGAGCAGTACTTC. Translation gives CASSLFGTGGHEQYF.

J is TRBJ1-5 and V is TRBV7-9, with 8 bases lining up with TRBD1. This CDR3 is built from 14 residues. V lost 5 bases and J lost 7; bases outside the gene matches: 7. The germline CDR1 and CDR2 sequences are SEHNR and FQNEAQ (reference sequence). CDR3 sequence: CASSPDREEQPQHF. The DNA for the CDR3 is TGTGCCAGCAGCCCGGACAGGGAGGAACAGCCCCAGCATTTT.